This T cell receptor (beta chain) was sequenced in a study of blood T cell repertoires in COVID-19. The CDR3 is made up of 17 amino acids. In germline, CDR1 is LGHDT, CDR2 YNNKEL (reference sequence). The V end was cut by 0 bases, the J end by 2 bases, with 15 bases between. There are a few counts of this clone. Sequencing was performed with immunoSEQ multiplex PCR; in TCRdb, only in-frame clones are kept and a portion is missing. Of approximately 240,000 clones detected, 80% to 90% appear once; the ten largest clones hold under 4.5%. Sequenced input: peripheral blood. The chain joins TRBV3-1 (or the pseudogene TRBV3-2) to TRBJ2-3; D is possibly TRBD1 (6 bases). The clonotype originates from a man over 45 with acute or convalescent COVID-19. The CDR3 bases are TGTGCCAGCAGCCAAGACTTCTGGACAGCGTACACAGATACGCAGTATTTT. This sequence encodes CASSQDFWTAYTDTQYF.